The rows below give T cell receptor beta chains drawn from one sample of a study of patients and donors after allogeneic stem cell transplantation. TCRdb re-analysed the RT-PCR reads in MiXCR, keeping a single row per CDR3 protein. Among roughly 200,000 distinct CDR3 sequences listed, around two fifths were seen once. Sequencing was done on a sample of blood, either unsorted or a sorted T cell fraction (not recorded which). The receptor set was obtained from a human donor who was either an allogeneic HSCT recipient or a stem cell or donor lymphocyte infusion donor (not recorded which). It is not recorded whose cells these are; they may come from a transplant donor. The CDR3 runs from the conserved cysteine through the conserved F or W. Each record gives: J gene, D gene, V gene, clone size, CDR3 DNA, CDR3 protein. A D gene is named only where the DNA matches it firmly. Not every row has a clone size; where given, it reads once, few, many or a size class.

>TRBJ1-5|TRBD1|TRBV10-3|-
TGTGCCATCAGTGGGACAGGGAGTGATCAGCCCCAGCATTTT
CAISGTGSDQPQHF
>TRBJ1-1|-|TRBV18|few
TGTGCCAGCTCACCGGCGCCACTCTCTTACGGGGCTGAAGCTTTCTTT
CASSPAPLSYGAEAFF
>TRBJ2-7|-|TRBV7-6|-
TGTGCCAGCAGCGCCTCATTACCCGGGTCCGTCCACGAGCAGTACTTC
CASSASLPGSVHEQYF
>TRBJ2-3|-|TRBV5-1|-
TGCGCCAGCAGCGGGACGTTTGGAGATACGCAGTATTTT
CASSGTFGDTQYF
>TRBJ1-5|-|TRBV24-1|many
TGTGCCACCAGTGCGCAGGGCAATCAGCCCCAGCATTTT
CATSAQGNQPQHF
>TRBJ2-7|TRBD2|TRBV4-2|once
TGTGCCAGCAGGTACGGGACTAGCGTTACCTACGAGCAGTACTTC
CASRYGTSVTYEQYF
>TRBJ2-5|TRBD1|TRBV9|-
TGTGCCAGCAGCCTTACAGGGGGCCCAGGGACCCAGTACTTC
CASSLTGGPGTQYF
>TRBJ1-2|TRBD1|TRBV5-1|few
TGCGCCAGCAGCTCGGGGACAGGGGGTAACTATGGCTACACCTTC
CASSSGTGGNYGYTF
>TRBJ1-3|-|TRBV13|-
TGTGCCAGCCGGGCAGCCTCTGGAAACACCATATATTTT
CASRAASGNTIYF
>TRBJ2-7|-|TRBV20-1|-
TGCAGTGCTATCCTCGTAACAGGGACCGAGCAGTACTTC
CSAILVTGTEQYF
>TRBJ1-4|-|TRBV7-2|few
TGTGCCAGCAGCTCGACAGGTGGTAATGAAAAACTGTTTTTT
CASSSTGGNEKLFF
>TRBJ2-1|-|TRBV7-3|-
TGTGCCAGCAGCGCCGGCTCCTACAATGAGCAGTTCTTC
CASSAGSYNEQFF
>TRBJ2-1|TRBD2|TRBV6-4|-
TGTGCCAGCAGTGAAAGGACTAGCGGTAACAATGAGCAGTTCTTC
CASSERTSGNNEQFF
>TRBJ1-2|-|TRBV9|-
TGTGCCAGCAGCGTAATGCCCGGGAACTATGGCTACACCTTC
CASSVMPGNYGYTF
>TRBJ2-4|-|TRBV15|few
TGTGCCACCAGTGTCGACCTCGCCTTAGCCAAAAACATTCAGTACTTC
CATSVDLALAKNIQYF
>TRBJ2-6|-|TRBV9|-
TGTGCCAGCAGCGTAGTTGGCCATACGAGGGGGGCCAACGTCCTGACTTTC
CASSVVGHTRGANVLTF
>TRBJ1-2|-|TRBV5-1|few
TGCGCCAGCAGGCCAGGGATTAAACATGGCTACACCTTC
CASRPGIKHGYTF
>TRBJ1-2|-|TRBV2|-
TGTGCCAGCTCGCCGGCAGCTAACTATGGCTACACCTTC
CASSPAANYGYTF
>TRBJ1-2|-|TRBV13|-
TGTGCCAGCAGCTCGGGACGGCTATATGGCTACACCTTC
CASSSGRLYGYTF
>TRBJ1-4|-|TRBV24-1|few
TGTGCCACCAGTGAAGTTCGTGGGGGCAAGGAAAAACTGTTTTTT
CATSEVRGGKEKLFF
>TRBJ1-2|-|TRBV5-1|few
TGCGCCAGCAGCTCAGCCATTGCTGGCGGCTACACCTTC
CASSSAIAGGYTF
>TRBJ2-1|-|TRBV18|few
TGTGCCAGCTCACGCCTGGACAGAGACAATGAGCAGTTCTTC
CASSRLDRDNEQFF
>TRBJ2-1|-|TRBV4-1|-
TGCGCCAGCAGCCCTCCGGCACGATTGAGCAATGAGCAGTTCTTC
CASSPPARLSNEQFF
>TRBJ1-5|-|TRBV6-2/TRBV6-3|few
TGTGCCAGCAGCCTCGGAAGGGGGGGCAATCAGCCCCAGCATTTT
CASSLGRGGNQPQHF
>TRBJ2-5|-|TRBV29-1|-
TGCAGCGTTGCAGACGGGACCCAGTACTTC
CSVADGTQYF
>TRBJ2-7|-|TRBV9|once
TGTGCCAGCAGCGTAGCCCCTGGGATCTACGAGCAGTACTTC
CASSVAPGIYEQYF
>TRBJ1-6|-|TRBV28|-
TGTGCCAGCAGTTCGGGACCACCTAATTCACCCCTCCACTTT
CASSSGPPNSPLHF
>TRBJ1-2|-|TRBV5-1|-
TGCGCCAGCAGCCCTGGACAGATCCTCTATGGCTACACCTTC
CASSPGQILYGYTF
>TRBJ1-1|-|TRBV9|-
TGTGCCAGCAGCGTAGCCACAGAGATGAACACTGAAGCTTTCTTT
CASSVATEMNTEAFF
>TRBJ2-7|-|TRBV30|-
TGTGCCTGGAGCGTTATCAGGGAGCACGAGCAGTACTTC
CAWSVIREHEQYF
>TRBJ2-3|TRBD2|TRBV7-3|-
TGTGCCAGCCGCCCTAGCGGGGGTGGAGATACGCAGTATTTT
CASRPSGGGDTQYF
>TRBJ2-7|-|TRBV27|-
TGTGCCAGCAGTCCCGCAGGACAGTACGAGCAGTACTTC
CASSPAGQYEQYF
>TRBJ1-4|TRBD1|TRBV12-3/TRBV12-4|-
TGTGCCAGCAGTCCGTGGGACAGGGGTTCTGAAAAACTGTTTTTT
CASSPWDRGSEKLFF
>TRBJ2-5|-|TRBV7-3|few
TGTGCCAGCAGCTTAAATGGGGTAAAGACCCAGTACTTC
CASSLNGVKTQYF
>TRBJ2-7|-|TRBV2|-
TGTGCCAGCAGTGAGGCCAGGGCGAACGGGGAGCAGTACTTC
CASSEARANGEQYF
>TRBJ1-1|-|TRBV7-3|-
TGTGCCAGCAGCGAAACGGGGACGGTAGGTGAAGCTTTCTTT
CASSETGTVGEAFF
>TRBJ1-4|-|TRBV20-1|few
TGCAGTGCTAGAAGAGGACAGTGGAGGGGTGATGAAAAACTGTTTTTT
CSARRGQWRGDEKLFF
>TRBJ1-3|TRBD1|TRBV18|once
TGTGCCAGCTCACCACGTCCGGGACAGCCCTCTGGAAACACCATATATTTT
CASSPRPGQPSGNTIYF
>TRBJ2-3|TRBD1|TRBV7-9|-
TGTGCCAGCAGCCACTGGGACAGGGTTATTGATACGCAGTATTTT
CASSHWDRVIDTQYF
>TRBJ2-7|-|TRBV9|-
TGTGCCAGCAGCGGGAGGGAATACGAGCAGTACTTC
CASSGREYEQYF